Listed here are 26 T cell receptor beta chains from one sample, sequenced in a study of regulatory T cells in long-lasting Graves disease. With iRepertoire HTBI primers and Arm-PCR of CDR3 regions, TCR beta libraries were built. TCRdb recomputed calls from the multiplex PCR reads with MiXCR, one row per CDR3 protein. The sample carries 550,000 to 600,000 distinct CDR3 sequences, about 16% recorded once. Specified time point: newly diagnosed GD, antithyroid drugs for less than 3 months. TCR sequences were obtained from RNA taken from PBMCs. This sample also appeared in a second study, on T cells in Graves' hyperthyroidism and ophthalmopathy.

This specimen consisted of peripheral blood mononuclear cells (PBMCs), obtained at new diagnosis, from a patient treated with antithyroid drugs. The receptors were gathered from a man between 18 and 29 years old with Graves disease.

In its sample, this clonotype was seen many times. The rearrangement uses TRBV28 and TRBJ2-1; 9 bases map to TRBD2. CDR3 size: 15 residues. Per germline, CDR1 MDHEN and CDR2 SYDVKM. The junction had 2 bases not matched to a gene; V was cut back by 5 bases and J by 0 bases. The CDR3 region is CASSEAGGSYNEQFF. The CDR3 DNA reads as TGTGCCAGCAGTGAAGCGGGAGGCTCCTACAATGAGCAGTTCTTC.

This clonotype was observed a handful of times. The chain has TRBV5-5 and TRBJ2-2, with D possibly matching TRBD1 (5 bases). CDR1 and CDR2 (germline): SGHKS, YYEKEE (reference sequence). Trimming took 0 bases from V and 4 from J, leaving 16 bases between them. The CDR3 contains 17 residues. CDR3 region: CASSLESWVRVTGELFF. CDR3 nucleotide sequence: TGTGCCAGCAGCTTGGAGTCCTGGGTCAGGGTCACCGGGGAGCTGTTTTTT.

This clonotype has only a few counts. V usage is TRBV6-1 and J usage is TRBJ1-5; 7 nucleotides align to TRBD1. After removal of 6 bases from V and 6 bases from J, the junction contained 8 bases not matched to a gene. The V gene's germline CDR1 is MNHNS and CDR2 SASEGT. The CDR3 has 14 amino acids. CDR3 amino acids: CASSRQGPSQPQHF. As DNA, the CDR3 is TGTGCCAGCAGCCGACAGGGACCAAGTCAGCCCCAGCATTTT.

This clonotype was observed many times. This chain links TRBV18 with TRBJ2-3; D remains unclear. This CDR3 comprises 13 residues. V lost 5 bases, J lost 4 bases, and 10 bases lay in between. CDR1 is KGHSH, CDR2 LQKENI, per germline. For the CDR3, the DNA is TGTGCCAGCTCATCTAGAATTTCAGATACGCAGTATTTT. This sequence encodes CASSSRISDTQYF. The full variable domain, completed using reference TRBV18 and TRBJ2-3, is NAGVMQNPRHLVRRRGQEARLRCSPMKGHSHVYWYRQLPEEGLKFMVYLQKENIIDESGMPKERFSAEFPKEGPSILRIQQVVRGDSAAYFCASSSRISDTQYFGPGTRLTVL.

This chain joins TRBV6-1 and TRBJ2-2; 7 bases map to TRBD1. The CDR3 is 15 residues long. Germline CDR1 reads MNHNS; CDR2 reads SASEGT. After removal of 6 bases from V and 5 bases from J, the junction contained 9 bases not matched to a gene. The CDR3 DNA reads as TGTGCCAGCAGACTCGGACAGGTCGGGACCGGGGAGCTGTTTTTT. Translation gives CASRLGQVGTGELFF.

On this clonotype itself: Relative to the germline gene, one junction end is altered; a read error may explain this. The rearrangement links TRBV3-1 to TRBJ2-2; D gene ambiguous. The CDR3 length is 16 residues. From germline, CDR1 is LGHDT and CDR2 YNNKEL (reference sequence). The DNA for the CDR3 is TGTGCCAGCAGCCGACCCCGGAACGCGAACACCAGGGAGCTGTTTTTT. Translating it yields CASSRPRNANTRELFF.

This clonotype came up many times. This chain links TRBV28 with TRBJ2-7; TRBD1 matches 9 bases. There are 14 residues in the CDR3. Germline V lookup: CDR1 MDHEN, CDR2 SYDVKM. The J segment lost 4 bases and the V segment lost 5 bases, leaving 6 bases of the junction unmatched. Here the CDR3 DNA reads TGTGCCAGCAGTCCCTCGGACAGGGGATACGAGCAGTACTTC. Translation gives CASSPSDRGYEQYF.

A few counts support this clonotype. The V and J genes are TRBV6-2 or TRBV6-3 and TRBJ1-2, with 10 bases identical to TRBD1. Unmatched junction bases numbered 6, after V lost 0 bases and J lost 14 bases. The CDR3 has 13 residues. CDR1 is MNHEY and CDR2 is SVGEGT in the germline V gene. CDR3 residues: CASSYSSGTGETF. The CDR3 DNA reads as TGTGCCAGCAGTTACTCCTCCGGGACAGGGGAAACCTTC.

The chain is built from TRBV12-5 and TRBJ2-7; a possible D gene is TRBD1 (5 bases). The CDR3 runs to 16 residues. CDR1 is LGHNT and CDR2 is FRNRAP in the germline V gene. The V end was cut by 0 bases, the J end by 0 bases, with 12 bases between. The CDR3 spells CASGLVTTVDSYEQYF. Here the CDR3 DNA reads TGTGCTAGTGGTTTGGTAACGACAGTAGACTCCTACGAGCAGTACTTC.

The genes are TRBV4-2 and TRBJ2-2; 13 bases fit TRBD2. CDR1 LGHNA and CDR2 YNFKEQ come from the germline V gene. This CDR3 comprises 18 residues. The junction had 9 bases not matched to a gene; V was cut back by 4 bases and J by 4 bases. CDR3 in amino acids: CASSPWTSGRGSTGELFF. In nucleotides, the CDR3 is TGTGCCAGCAGCCCTTGGACTAGCGGGAGAGGAAGCACCGGGGAGCTGTTTTTT.

This clonotype was picked up one time. The gene calls are TRBV12-3 or TRBV12-4 and TRBJ1-1, with D possibly matching TRBD1 (6 bases). The CDR3 runs 15 residues. The V end was cut by 5 bases, the J end by 3 bases, with 16 bases between. CDR3 bases: TGTGCCAGCAGTGCTGGGGGCTTAGGGTACACTGAAGCTTTCTTT. It translates to CASSAGGLGYTEAFF.

The V call is TRBV30, the J call TRBJ2-3; a weak D match, TRBD1 (6 bases). The CDR3 length is 14 residues. Trimming took 5 bases from V and 6 from J, leaving 18 bases between them. Looked up from germline, CDR1 is GTSNPN and CDR2 is SVGIG (reference sequence). CDR3 coding DNA: TGTGCCTGGGCGACCGGGACATCGGTGGATACGCAGTATTTT. Encoded protein: CAWATGTSVDTQYF.

There are many counts of this clonotype. This chain uses TRBV7-9 with TRBJ2-5; 13 nucleotides line up with TRBD2. V lost 3 bases and J lost 4; bases outside the gene matches: 5. This CDR3 region has 16 residues. The germline V gene has CDR1 SEHNR and CDR2 FQNEAQ (reference sequence). The CDR3 protein is CASSFGLAGDGETQYF. CDR3 bases: TGTGCCAGCAGCTTCGGACTAGCGGGAGACGGAGAGACCCAGTACTTC.

The sample holds many counts of this clonotype. This chain uses TRBV2 with TRBJ2-3, with D hard to call. This CDR3 contains 12 residues. V lost 3 bases to trimming and J lost 13 bases, with 14 bases between them. Germline CDR1 is SNHLY and CDR2 is FYNNEI. The CDR3, as DNA: TGTGCCAGCAGTGAGACGTATCTTTCAGAGTATTTT. Translated, it gives CASSETYLSEYF.

This clonotype was observed many times. The rearrangement joins TRBV29-1 to TRBJ2-3; D may be TRBD2 (7 bases). Germline values: CDR1 SQVTM, CDR2 ANQGSEA. The CDR3 has 17 residues. V was shortened by 6 bases and J by 2 bases, with 24 bases between the two germline ends. The CDR3 here is CSVDSGIREGNTDTQYF. The CDR3 nucleotides read TGCAGCGTGGACAGCGGGATCCGAGAGGGGAACACAGATACGCAGTATTTT.

This clonotype was counted between two and nine times. The conserved phenylalanine or tryptophan is not found at the CDR3 terminus, so this likely reflects a read error. This chain joins TRBV20-1 and TRBJ2-7; D is possibly TRBD1 (6 bases). This CDR3 comprises 12 residues. Germline CDR1 reads DFQATT; CDR2 reads SNEGSKA (reference sequence). Trimming stripped 8 bases from V and 2 bases from J, with 13 bases between. The chain's CDR3 is CSTKQGPYEQYL. The CDR3 nucleotides read TGCAGTACTAAACAGGGACCCTACGAGCAGTACCTC.

This sequence joins TRBV5-4 and TRBJ1-2, with 8 nucleotides matching TRBD1. The CDR3 spans 16 residues. J gave up 7 bases and V 5 bases, and 16 bases lay outside the gene matches. Germline CDR1 is SGHNT and CDR2 is YYREEE (reference sequence). CDR3 DNA: TGTGCCAGCAGTTTCCCCCCGACAGGGGATCAGTCTGGCTACACCTTC. Translated: CASSFPPTGDQSGYTF.

This clonotype was observed at least ten times. The chain recombines TRBV5-6 with TRBJ2-5, with 8 bases that match TRBD2. Unmatched junction bases numbered 3, after V lost 1 base and J lost 4 bases. The CDR3 consists of 14 residues. Germline V gene sequence: CDR1 SGHDT, CDR2 YYEEEE. The CDR3 DNA sequence: TGTGCCAGCAGCTTGAGTCGGGGGGGAGAGACCCAGTACTTC. Translating it yields CASSLSRGGETQYF.

V and J are TRBV6-1 and TRBJ1-2, with TRBD1 as a possible D gene (5 bases). This CDR3 contains 16 residues. The germline V and J ends were trimmed by 0 bases and 0 bases, with 11 bases remaining between them. Per germline, CDR1 MNHNS and CDR2 SASEGT. Written as DNA, the CDR3 is TGTGCCAGCAGTGAAGCGCCGCCGGGGGCTAACTATGGCTACACCTTC. Translated: CASSEAPPGANYGYTF.

A remark on this clonotype: It may be a read error: a sequence one base away is much more abundant. The gene calls are TRBV18 and TRBJ1-1; D not resolved. Germline assignment: CDR1 KGHSH and CDR2 LQKENI. The CDR3 is 14 amino acids. The chain's CDR3 is CANSPAIIGTEAFF. In nucleotides, the CDR3 is TGTGCCAACTCACCTGCTATTATAGGCACTGAAGCTTTCTTT.

This chain connects TRBV5-1 to TRBJ2-1; 8 bases are a match to TRBD2. J was trimmed by 0 bases and V by 4 bases; bases with no gene match: 9. There are 17 residues in the CDR3. Germline V gene data show CDR1 as SGHRS and CDR2 as YFSETQ. For the CDR3, the DNA is TGCGCCAGCAGCCGGCGGGCGGGAGGCCCCTCCTACAATGAGCAGTTCTTC. Its translation: CASSRRAGGPSYNEQFF.

This clonotype appeared many times. The V call is TRBV3-1, the J call TRBJ2-7; D tentatively reads TRBD1 or TRBD2 (6 bases each). V lost 1 base to trimming and J lost 6 bases, with 13 bases between them. The length of the CDR3 is 14 residues. Germline CDR1 reads LGHDT; CDR2 reads YNNKEL (reference sequence). The CDR3 region is CASSQAGAVVEQYF. Written as DNA, the CDR3 is TGTGCCAGCAGCCAAGCGGGGGCGGTGGTCGAGCAGTACTTC.

In regard to this clonotype: No DNA is shown, since the ends of the CDR3 on it are uncertain; the CDR3 is the one TCRdb lists. This chain connects TRBV19 to TRBJ2-1; the table's TRBD2 call for D was not verified on the DNA. CDR1 and CDR2 from the germline V gene are LNHDA and SQIVND (reference sequence). The CDR3 spans 20 residues, counting both ends. CDR3 residues: CASSIVEREVHLRSYNEQFF.

This clonotype was seen many times. J is TRBJ2-7 and V is TRBV12-3 or TRBV12-4, with 10 bases lining up with TRBD2. Trimming removed 6 bases from V and 3 bases from J; junction bases left unmatched: 14. The CDR3 sequence is 17 residues long. In DNA form, the CDR3 reads TGTGCCAGCAGCCGACAGCCGGGACTAGCGAGGAGCTACGAGCAGTACTTC. It encodes CASSRQPGLARSYEQYF.

This clonotype showed up many times. J is TRBJ1-2 and V is TRBV11-2; unclear D gene. Trimming removed 2 bases at V and 7 bases at J, with 14 bases between. Per the germline V gene, CDR1 is SGHAT and CDR2 is FQNNGV. This CDR3 has 14 amino acids. CDR3 amino acids: CASSLFTTESGYTF. CDR3 nucleotide sequence: TGTGCCAGCAGCTTATTTACGACTGAAAGTGGCTACACCTTC. The whole variable domain, filled in from reference TRBV11-2 and TRBJ1-2, reads EAGVAQSPRYKIIEKRQSVAFWCNPISGHATLYWYQQILGQGPKLLIQFQNNGVVDDSQLPKDRFSAERLKGVDSTLKIQPAKLEDSAVYLCASSLFTTESGYTFGSGTRLTVV.

This clonotype has a count of ten or more. The CDR3 protein is CASSLSAGQALHF. DNA for the CDR3: TGTGCCAGCAGTTTATCTGCAGGGCAGGCCCTCCACTTT. V usage is TRBV28 and J usage is TRBJ1-6; a weak D match, TRBD1 (5 bases). Trimming stripped 1 base from V and 14 bases from J, with 12 bases between. CDR1 is MDHEN, CDR2 SYDVKM, per germline. CDR3 length: 13 amino acids.